This T cell receptor beta chain was observed in a study of OX40 agonist ivuxolimab in advanced cancers. The wider study: The patients received ivuxolimab by intravenous route every 2 weeks at 0.01 to 10 mg/kg. Those enrolled were 80% to 85% male, with a mean age of roughly 62 years and ages from about 20 to 85. Study-wide findings and caveats: Antigen targets of the expanded peripheral T cells went undetermined.

Note on this clone: Its antigen is unknown.

Measured with immunoSEQ multiplex PCR; TCRdb has only the in-frame clones, and not every one. The sample includes more than 75,000 clones, roughly 84% of them seen just once. The CDR3 is made up of 17 amino acids. The trim removed 3 bases at V and 0 bases at J, leaving 5 bases unmatched. Looked up from germline, CDR1 is LNHDA and CDR2 is SQIVND (reference sequence). The gene calls are TRBV19 and TRBJ2-6; 7 bases align to TRBD1. This specimen consisted of CD4+ or CD8+ T cells sorted from blood, obtained in a trial of the OX40 agonist ivuxolimab. The TCR originated in an adult with an advanced solid tumor such as melanoma, head and neck, liver or kidney cancer. The CDR3 loop reads CASSIGQESSGANVLTF. The CDR3 DNA reads TGTGCCAGTAGTATCGGACAGGAAAGCTCTGGGGCCAACGTCCTGACTTTC.